This entry lists 5 T cell receptor beta chains sequenced from one sample in a study of T cell responses to AZD1222 COVID-19 vaccine (dated by TCRdb to 2020 to 2023). The time point label, read with the paper, signifies: baseline before first vaccination. Libraries were made using the immunoSEQ multiplex PCR assay. TCRdb obtained this table from immuneACCESS and retained in-frame rearrangements with V and J assigned. These tables miss some clones; where compared with another copy, unresolved V genes account for less than half of the shortfall, and the remainder is unexplained. In this sample the table shows under 120,000 clones, about 94% of which occur a single time. Approximately 2.2% of the sample is in the top ten clones. The sequenced sample was peripheral blood, obtained on day 0 of AZD1222 vaccination. The receptors were sampled from an adult in good health.

The chain has TRBV28 and TRBJ2-2; 8 bases agree with TRBD2. V lost 10 bases and J lost 3; bases outside the gene matches: 13. The germline CDR1 and CDR2 sequences are MDHEN and SYDVKM. The CDR3 consists of 16 residues. This chain's CDR3 is CATVGAAGGDTGELFF. The CDR3 bases are TGTGCCACGGTAGGGGCTGCGGGAGGAGACACCGGGGAGCTGTTTTTT.

The chain recombines TRBV12-3 or TRBV12-4 with TRBJ2-7; D perhaps matches TRBD1 (5 bases). V was cut by 6 bases and J by 7 bases, with 13 bases left in between. The CDR3 is 12 amino acids. The CDR3 DNA is TGTGCCAGCAGCACCGTAAGGGGTGAGCAGTACTTC. Translation gives CASSTVRGEQYF.

J is TRBJ2-3 and V is TRBV29-1, with 7 bases identical to TRBD1. In germline, CDR1 is SQVTM, CDR2 ANQGSEA. The V and J ends lost 4 bases and 4 bases, in that order; junction bases with no gene match: 8. The CDR3 spans 14 residues. The CDR3 DNA follows: TGCAGCGTTGTATCAGAAAGGGGGCCAGATACGCAGTATTTT. Its translation is CSVVSERGPDTQYF.

The chain employs TRBV19 and TRBJ1-1, with D possibly TRBD1 on 6 matching bases. Germline V lookup: CDR1 LNHDA, CDR2 SQIVND (reference sequence). This CDR3 contains 15 residues. V was cut by 6 bases and J by 4 bases, with 18 bases left in between. Here the CDR3 reads CASSIIGGGGTEAFF. The CDR3 DNA sequence: TGTGCCAGTAGCATAATAGGGGGGGGTGGCACTGAAGCTTTCTTT.

The chain combines TRBV21-1 with TRBJ1-1; the table names TRBD1, a call not compared with the DNA. TRBV21-1 is flagged as a pseudogene. The CDR3 covers 16 residues. In DNA, the CDR3 is TGTGCCAGCAGCAAAGAGACAGGGGGTACGTGGGCTGAAGCTTTCTTT. It encodes CASSKETGGTWAEAFF.